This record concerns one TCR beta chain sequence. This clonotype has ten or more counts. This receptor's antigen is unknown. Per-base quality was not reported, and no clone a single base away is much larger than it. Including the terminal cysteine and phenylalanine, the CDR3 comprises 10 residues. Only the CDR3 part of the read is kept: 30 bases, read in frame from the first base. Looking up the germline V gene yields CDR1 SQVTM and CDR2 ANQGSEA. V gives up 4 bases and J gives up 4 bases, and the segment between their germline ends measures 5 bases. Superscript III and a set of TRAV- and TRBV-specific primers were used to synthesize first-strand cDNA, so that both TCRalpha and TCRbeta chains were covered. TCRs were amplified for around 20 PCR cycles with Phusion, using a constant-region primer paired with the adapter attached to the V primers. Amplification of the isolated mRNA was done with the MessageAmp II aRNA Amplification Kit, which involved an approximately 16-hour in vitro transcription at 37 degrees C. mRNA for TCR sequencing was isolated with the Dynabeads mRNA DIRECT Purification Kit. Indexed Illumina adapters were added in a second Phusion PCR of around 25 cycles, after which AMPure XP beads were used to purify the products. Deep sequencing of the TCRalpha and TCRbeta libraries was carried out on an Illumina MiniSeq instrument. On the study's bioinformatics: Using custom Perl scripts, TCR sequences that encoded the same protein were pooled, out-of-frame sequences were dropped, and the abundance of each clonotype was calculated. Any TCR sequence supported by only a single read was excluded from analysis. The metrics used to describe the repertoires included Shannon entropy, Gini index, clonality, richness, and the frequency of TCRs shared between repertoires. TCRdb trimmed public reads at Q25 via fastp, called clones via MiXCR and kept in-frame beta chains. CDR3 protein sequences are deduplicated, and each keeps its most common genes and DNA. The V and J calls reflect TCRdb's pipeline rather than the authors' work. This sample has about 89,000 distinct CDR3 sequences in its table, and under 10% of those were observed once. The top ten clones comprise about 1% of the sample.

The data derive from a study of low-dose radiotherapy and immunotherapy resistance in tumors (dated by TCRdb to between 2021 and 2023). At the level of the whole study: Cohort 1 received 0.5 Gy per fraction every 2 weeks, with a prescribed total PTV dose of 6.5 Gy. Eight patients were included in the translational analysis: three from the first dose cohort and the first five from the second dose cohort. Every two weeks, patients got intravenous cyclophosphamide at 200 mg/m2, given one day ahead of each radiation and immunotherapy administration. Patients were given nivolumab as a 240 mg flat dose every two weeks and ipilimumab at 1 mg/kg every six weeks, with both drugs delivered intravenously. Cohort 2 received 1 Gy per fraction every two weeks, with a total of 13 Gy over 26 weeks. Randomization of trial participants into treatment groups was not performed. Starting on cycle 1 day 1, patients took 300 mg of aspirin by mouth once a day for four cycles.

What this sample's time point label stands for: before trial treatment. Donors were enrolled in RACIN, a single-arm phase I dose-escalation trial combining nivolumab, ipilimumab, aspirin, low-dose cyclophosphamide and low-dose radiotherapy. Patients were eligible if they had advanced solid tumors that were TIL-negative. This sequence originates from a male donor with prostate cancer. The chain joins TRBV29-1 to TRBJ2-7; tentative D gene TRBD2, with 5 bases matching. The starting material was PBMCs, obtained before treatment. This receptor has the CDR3 CSVGEYEQYF. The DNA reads TGCAGCGTTGGGGAGTACGAGCAGTACTTC.